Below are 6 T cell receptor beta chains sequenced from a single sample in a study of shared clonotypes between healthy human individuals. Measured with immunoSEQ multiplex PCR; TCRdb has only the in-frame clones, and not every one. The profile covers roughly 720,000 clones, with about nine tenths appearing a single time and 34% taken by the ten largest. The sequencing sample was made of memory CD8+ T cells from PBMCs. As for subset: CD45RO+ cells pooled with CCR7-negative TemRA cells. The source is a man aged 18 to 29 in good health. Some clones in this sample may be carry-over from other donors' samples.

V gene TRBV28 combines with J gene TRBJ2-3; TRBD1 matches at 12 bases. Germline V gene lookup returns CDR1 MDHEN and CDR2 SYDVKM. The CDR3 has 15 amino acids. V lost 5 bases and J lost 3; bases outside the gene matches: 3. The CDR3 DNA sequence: TGTGCCAGCAGTCGGGGACAGGGGGCTACAGATACGCAGTATTTT. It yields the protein CASSRGQGATDTQYF. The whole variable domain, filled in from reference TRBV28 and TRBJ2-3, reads DVKVTQSSRYLVKRTGEKVFLECVQDMDHENMFWYRQDPGLGLRLIYFSYDVKMKEKGDIPEGYSVSREKKERFSLILESASTNQTSMYLCASSRGQGATDTQYFGPGTRLTVL.

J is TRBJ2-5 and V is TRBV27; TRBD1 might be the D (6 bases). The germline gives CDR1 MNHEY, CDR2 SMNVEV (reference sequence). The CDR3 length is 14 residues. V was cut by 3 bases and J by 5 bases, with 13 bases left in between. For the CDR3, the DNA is TGTGCCAGCAGTTTGTTAGGGGGACGGGAGACCCAGTACTTC. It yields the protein CASSLLGGRETQYF.

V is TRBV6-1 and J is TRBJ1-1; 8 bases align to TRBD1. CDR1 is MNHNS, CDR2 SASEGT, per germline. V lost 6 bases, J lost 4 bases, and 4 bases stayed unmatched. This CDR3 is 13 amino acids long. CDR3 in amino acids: CASSRGQVTEAFF. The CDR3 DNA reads TGTGCCAGCAGCAGGGGGCAAGTCACTGAAGCTTTCTTT.

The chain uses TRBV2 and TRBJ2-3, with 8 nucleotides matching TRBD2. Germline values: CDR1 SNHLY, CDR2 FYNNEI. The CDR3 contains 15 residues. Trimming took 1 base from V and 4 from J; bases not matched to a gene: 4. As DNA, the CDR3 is TGTGCCAGCAGTGAAGAGCGGGAGTGGGCAGATACGCAGTATTTT. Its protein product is CASSEEREWADTQYF.

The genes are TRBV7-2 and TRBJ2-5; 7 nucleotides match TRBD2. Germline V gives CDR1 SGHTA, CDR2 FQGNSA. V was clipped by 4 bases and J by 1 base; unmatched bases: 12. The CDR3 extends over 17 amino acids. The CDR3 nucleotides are TGTGCCAGCAGCTCGTTTCCCCATGGGAGGGCCCAAGAGACCCAGTACTTC. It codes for CASSSFPHGRAQETQYF.

The CDR3 protein is CASSVDGVDSGNTIYF. The CDR3 nucleotides are TGTGCCAGCAGCGTAGATGGAGTGGACTCTGGAAACACCATATATTTT. The chain uses TRBV9 and TRBJ1-3; no clear D. Trimming left V 0 bases short and J 0 bases short, with 10 bases between. This CDR3 has 16 amino acids. CDR1 and CDR2 (germline): SGDLS, YYNGEE.